The 22 T cell receptor beta chains presented below share a single source sample, sequenced in a study of immune cell composition in non-small cell lung cancer (TCRdb year 2017). Libraries were made using the immunoSEQ multiplex PCR assay. Here the immuneACCESS table is served through TCRdb, limited to in-frame sequences with V and J called. Missing clones are a known gap in these copies; in checked studies unresolved V genes cover under half, and the rest lacks a known reason. The sample table records 6,000 to 8,000 clones; around 82% of these occur just once. The ten most abundant clones make up 10% to 15% of the sample. Specimen: lung tumor tissue. These receptor sequences come from a human donor with non-small cell lung cancer.

This clone was observed a handful of times. In the same sample, other DNA sequences code for this CDR3. The chain joins TRBV9 to TRBJ2-7; 10 nucleotides line up with TRBD1. The V and J ends lost 4 bases and 5 bases, in that order; junction bases with no gene match: 9. This CDR3 spans 15 amino acids. Germline V gives CDR1 SGDLS, CDR2 YYNGEE. CDR3 residues: CASSPQGTGVDEQYF. In DNA, the CDR3 is TGTGCCAGCAGCCCGCAGGGGACAGGGGTCGACGAGCAGTACTTC.

The chain employs TRBV2 and TRBJ1-1; D remains unclear. The V gene lost 4 bases and the J gene lost 1 base, with 7 bases spanning the gap. Germline V gene lookup returns CDR1 SNHLY and CDR2 FYNNEI. The CDR3 contains 13 residues. CDR3 region: CASSVHQNTEAFF. Here the CDR3 DNA reads TGTGCCAGCAGTGTTCACCAGAACACTGAAGCTTTCTTT. Full variable domain (remainder filled in from reference TRBV2 and TRBJ1-1): EPEVTQTPSHQVTQMGQEVILRCVPISNHLYFYWYRQILGQKVEFLVSFYNNEISEKSEIFDDQFSVERPDGSNFTLKIRSTKLEDSAMYFCASSVHQNTEAFFGQGTRLTVV.

This sequence joins TRBV7-1 and TRBJ2-7, with TRBD1 matching over 7 bases. TRBV7-1 is known as an ORF, though its function is uncertain. The CDR3 has 15 amino acids. V shed 4 bases, J shed 0 bases, and the junction held 6 bases outside the gene matches. Here the CDR3 reads CASSLVTGSSYEQYF. Written as DNA, the CDR3 is TGTGCCAGCAGCTTAGTGACAGGGAGCTCCTACGAGCAGTACTTC.

The chain uses TRBV23-1 and TRBJ2-2; D is perhaps TRBD1 or TRBD2 (5 bases each). TRBV23-1 is marked as an open reading frame, function uncertain. This CDR3 region has 16 residues. With 1 base removed from V and 0 bases from J, the gap between germline ends came to 9 bases. The CDR3 protein is CASSQFGDPNTGELFF. In nucleotides, the CDR3 is TGCGCCAGCAGTCAATTCGGGGACCCGAACACCGGGGAGCTGTTTTTT.

The chain combines TRBV7-8 with TRBJ1-5; 11 bases are shared with TRBD1. V trimming: 1 base; J trimming: 6 bases; junction bases outside the gene matches: 5. Germline V gene sequence: CDR1 SGHVS, CDR2 FQNEAQ. This CDR3 region has 16 residues. The CDR3, as DNA: TGTGCCAGCAGCTTAGGGTGGGGACAGGGGGGTCAGCCCCAGCATTTT. Translating it yields CASSLGWGQGGQPQHF.

The rearrangement uses TRBV7-2 and TRBJ1-1; perhaps TRBD1 as D (5 bases). This CDR3 is built from 13 residues. V dropped 7 bases and J dropped 11 bases, with 20 bases sitting between them. CDR1 and CDR2 from the germline V gene are SGHTA and FQGNSA. CDR3 sequence (DNA): TGTGCCAGCACCCCGGACATGGGCGAGAGGGCTTTCTTT. This sequence encodes CASTPDMGERAFF.

The V gene is TRBV5-6, the J gene TRBJ1-4; TRBD1 aligns across 7 bases. This CDR3 has 13 amino acids. Trimming at V came to 4 bases and at J to 6 bases, leaving 3 bases not matched to a gene. CDR1 is SGHDT, CDR2 YYEEEE, per germline. CDR3 loop: CASSGGTDEKLFF. CDR3 coding DNA: TGTGCCAGCAGCGGTGGGACAGATGAAAAACTGTTTTTT.

The V call is TRBV11-1, the J call TRBJ1-2, with D perhaps matching TRBD1 (6 bases). Germline V lookup: CDR1 SGHAT, CDR2 FQDESV (reference sequence). Trimming left V 5 bases short and J 7 bases short, with 14 bases between. The CDR3 is made up of 13 amino acids. In DNA, the CDR3 is TGTGCCAGCAGCCGCGACAGGCAGGGTGGCTACACCTTC. Encoded protein: CASSRDRQGGYTF.

The gene calls are TRBV27 and TRBJ1-3; D unresolved. Germline V gene lookup returns CDR1 MNHEY and CDR2 SMNVEV (reference sequence). The CDR3 covers 14 residues. V gave up 1 base and J gave up 4 bases, with 8 bases separating them. CDR3 protein: CASSLYGVGNTIYF. In nucleotides, the CDR3 is TGTGCCAGCAGTTTATATGGGGTGGGAAACACCATATATTTT.

The V and J genes are TRBV5-1 and TRBJ1-1; 7 bases match TRBD1. CDR3 length: 14 amino acids. V lost 2 bases to trimming and J lost 1 base; unmatched junction nucleotides: 2. The V gene's germline CDR1 is SGHRS and CDR2 YFSETQ. The CDR3, as DNA: TGCGCCAGCAGCTTAAGGACAGGGAACACTGAAGCTTTCTTT. Its translation: CASSLRTGNTEAFF.

V usage is TRBV13 and J usage is TRBJ2-2; maybe TRBD2 (5 bases). From germline, CDR1 is PRHDT and CDR2 FYEKMQ (reference sequence). V dropped 2 bases and J dropped 7 bases, with 8 bases sitting between them. The CDR3 is made up of 13 amino acids. CDR3 nucleotides: TGTGCCAGCAGCTTACGGGGATTCGGGGAGCTGTTTTTT. Translated: CASSLRGFGELFF.

The chain carries TRBV7-6 and TRBJ2-2; a possible D gene is TRBD2 (6 bases). CDR3 length: 17 residues. The V gene's germline CDR1 is SGHVS and CDR2 FNYEAQ. The ends were cut back, 1 base at V and 4 bases at J, with 16 bases in the middle. The chain's CDR3 is CASSLEGASAVTGELFF. The CDR3 DNA follows: TGTGCCAGCAGCTTAGAAGGGGCTAGCGCGGTCACCGGGGAGCTGTTTTTT.

This clone has just a few counts. The chain joins TRBV6-5 to TRBJ1-1; D call uncertain. Germline CDR1 MNHEY, CDR2 SVGAGI. With 2 bases removed from V and 8 bases from J, the gap between germline ends came to 9 bases. There are 12 residues in the CDR3. The CDR3 is CASSYPSKEAFF. Written as DNA, the CDR3 is TGTGCCAGCAGTTACCCCAGCAAAGAAGCTTTCTTT.

The V call is TRBV28, the J call TRBJ2-7; D uncertain. The V and J ends lost 7 bases and 4 bases respectively, with 11 bases between them. This CDR3 is built from 12 residues. Germline V gives CDR1 MDHEN, CDR2 SYDVKM. CDR3 nucleotides: TGTGCCAGCACCAACAGACCGTACGAGCAGTACTTC. The encoded protein is CASTNRPYEQYF.

The CDR3 protein is CASSLSRGYGYTF. Written as DNA, the CDR3 is TGTGCCAGCAGTTTATCAAGGGGGTATGGCTACACCTTC. The rearrangement uses TRBV27 and TRBJ1-2; D might be TRBD1 (6 bases). V was pared by 0 bases and J by 5 bases, with 7 bases between. There are 13 residues in the CDR3. CDR1 and CDR2 from the germline V gene are MNHEY and SMNVEV (reference sequence).

V and J are TRBV5-8 and TRBJ1-2; perhaps TRBD1 as D (6 bases). V lost 4 bases to trimming and J lost 0 bases, with 16 bases between them. This CDR3 has 16 amino acids. Germline CDR1 is SGHTS and CDR2 is YDEGEE. The CDR3 loop is CASSAPGHITNYGYTF. CDR3 coding DNA: TGTGCCAGCAGCGCCCCGGGACACATAACTAACTATGGCTACACCTTC.

The rearrangement joins TRBV5-4 to TRBJ2-3, with 10 bases identical to TRBD2. The CDR3 totals 16 residues. Unmatched junction bases numbered 12, after V lost 5 bases and J lost 6 bases. The germline V gene encodes CDR1 SGHNT and CDR2 YYREEE (reference sequence). CDR3 sequence (DNA): TGTGCCAGCAGGGAGGGCCCGGGACTAGCGTGGGATACGCAGTATTTT. Its protein is CASREGPGLAWDTQYF.

V usage is TRBV20-1 and J usage is TRBJ2-5; a weak D match, TRBD2 (6 bases). The germline V gene has CDR1 DFQATT and CDR2 SNEGSKA (reference sequence). Trimming left V 5 bases short and J 9 bases short, with 13 bases between. The CDR3 sequence is 11 residues long. DNA for the CDR3: TGCAGTGCTCCGAGCGGGTCGGCCCAGTACTTC. Translating it yields CSAPSGSAQYF.

This clone has only one observation. The chain has TRBV19 and TRBJ1-2; D call uncertain. The V end was cut by 6 bases, the J end by 4 bases, with 12 bases between. There are 13 residues in the CDR3. Germline V gives CDR1 LNHDA, CDR2 SQIVND (reference sequence). The CDR3 DNA follows: TGTGCCAGTAGCAACTCAATTACCTATGGCTACACCTTC. Protein product: CASSNSITYGYTF.

V is TRBV10-1 and J is TRBJ1-5; D is perhaps TRBD1 (5 bases). This CDR3 has 16 amino acids. The germline V gene has CDR1 WNHNN and CDR2 SYGVQD (reference sequence). V was shortened by 6 bases and J by 3 bases, with 18 bases between the two germline ends. CDR3 nucleotides: TGCGCCAGCAGCGCTAGTAGGCAGGGTGACAATCAGCCCCAGCATTTT. Translated: CASSASRQGDNQPQHF.

V usage is TRBV7-2 and J usage is TRBJ2-2; D uncertain. CDR1 is SGHTA, CDR2 FQGNSA, per germline. The CDR3 spans 15 residues. V dropped 5 bases and J dropped 1 base, with 11 bases sitting between them. CDR3 protein: CASSTSRQNTGELFF. The CDR3 coding sequence is TGTGCCAGCAGCACCTCCAGGCAGAACACCGGGGAGCTGTTTTTT.

This chain links TRBV18 with TRBJ2-1; D gene uncertain. Trimming left V 2 bases short and J 4 bases short, with 6 bases between. CDR3 size: 13 residues. CDR1 and CDR2 from the germline V gene are KGHSH and LQKENI. The CDR3 nucleotides read TGTGCCAGCTCACCAGGAGATTACAATGAGCAGTTCTTC. Protein: CASSPGDYNEQFF. The full variable domain, rest sourced from reference TRBV18 and TRBJ2-1, is NAGVMQNPRHLVRRRGQEARLRCSPMKGHSHVYWYRQLPEEGLKFMVYLQKENIIDESGMPKERFSAEFPKEGPSILRIQQVVRGDSAAYFCASSPGDYNEQFFGPGTRLTVL.